This T cell receptor (beta chain) was identified in a study of OX40 agonist ivuxolimab in advanced cancers. Study-wide context: Ivuxolimab was a fully human IgG2 agonistic monoclonal antibody targeting the costimulatory receptor OX40 (CD134). Partial responses occurred in three dose-escalation patients, of whom one had hepatocellular carcinoma and two had cutaneous melanoma. The paper reports the monotherapy dose-escalation portion (N of about 50 patients) of the phase I ivuxolimab trial. The purpose of peripheral TCRbeta sequencing was to test whether ivuxolimab changed TCR sequence diversity and led to clonal T-cell expansion. Intravenous ivuxolimab was administered to patients every 2 weeks at six dose levels: 0.01, 0.1, 0.3, 1.5, 3 and 10 mg/kg. The dose-escalation cohort was about 83% male with a mean age of about 60 years, ranging from roughly 23 to 79. Of the roughly 53 patients in dose escalation, about 20 had hepatocellular carcinoma, about 15 had melanoma, 9 had renal cell carcinoma and 9 had head and neck cancer. Patients were allowed to have had prior anti-PD-1, anti-PD-L1 or anti-CTLA-4 therapy, and roughly 40% of the dose-escalation patients had been treated with checkpoint inhibitors.

Patients with autoimmune disease history or receiving systemic immunosuppression were excluded from the trial. In every dose cohort, peripheral blood was drawn for TCR sequencing at baseline, cycle 4 day 1, and cycle 7 day 1. The samples were drawn from a first-in-human, open-label, multicenter phase I dose-escalation trial of ivuxolimab. Adults with locally advanced or metastatic head and neck squamous cell, hepatocellular, melanoma or renal cell carcinoma were enrolled in the trial. Before TCR sequencing, CD4+ and CD8+ T cells were separately sorted from peripheral blood. The germline V gene (reference sequence) sets CDR1 to DFQATT and CDR2 to SNEGSKA. The CDR3 numbers 11 residues from cysteine through phenylalanine. The retained sequence is limited to the CDR3, 33 bases, with the frame set at the first base. V is clipped by 5 bases and J by 14 bases, and the sequence between their germline boundaries is 16 bases long.

To sequence the TCRbeta CDR3 region, genomic DNA was isolated from the sorted cells. TCRbeta CDR3 regions were sequenced using the immunoSEQ Assay. TCRdb re-hosts the immuneACCESS table, in-frame sequences only. Its copies lack some clones; in the studies checked, an unresolved V gene accounts for under half of them, and the cause for the rest is not known. The sample has around 60,000 clones on record, 87% of them singletons. The top ten clones comprise around 15% of the sample. Broader findings and caveats from the paper: On average, CD8+ T cells showed more expanded clones than CD4+ T cells after ivuxolimab. The antigen specificity of the peripheral T cells that underwent clonal expansion was not determined. At doses from 0.1 to 3.0 mg/kg, clonal expansion was seen in both CD4+ and CD8+ blood T cells between baseline and week 6. In the 0.1-3.0 mg/kg groups, partial responders had among the lowest normalized peripheral clonal expansion, particularly in CD8+ T cells. Low levels of normalized T-cell clonal expansion were also shown by some nonresponding patients.

In the case of this clone: It has no known antigen specificity. Base quality data are lacking; no much larger clone is found one base away.

Sequencing used CD4+ or CD8+ T cells sorted from blood, obtained in a trial of the OX40 agonist ivuxolimab. The sequence is built from TRBV20-1 and TRBJ2-1, with the D gene not clear enough to name. The clonotype originates from an adult with an advanced solid tumor such as melanoma, head and neck, liver or kidney cancer. The nucleotide sequence is TGCAGTGCTCCCGGGCCCACTTTAGAGTTCTTC. Its translation is CSAPGPTLEFF.